This entry concerns a single T cell receptor beta chain. Its antigen is not known. Per the germline V gene, CDR1 is SGHRS and CDR2 is YFSETQ. V was clipped by 4 bases and J by 6 bases; unmatched bases: 3. CDR3 length: 14 residues. The data stem from a study of STAT3 mutations in large granular lymphocyte leukemia. Study findings and constraints: At least one immunodominant TCR beta clonotype appeared in every T-cell large granular lymphocyte leukemia patient. In some patients, a small highly pathogenic clone possibly went undetected.

Approximately 40,000 productive templates were obtained per sample on average. This table comes from immunoSEQ multiplex PCR, and its TCRdb copy is limited to in-frame clones, with some not included. Of roughly 40,000 clones in the sample, around nine tenths were seen once. This chain connects TRBV5-1 to TRBJ1-4, with 10 bases that match TRBD1. The clonotype originates from a human donor with T large granular lymphocyte leukemia. Some clones in this sample may be carry-over from other donors' samples. Sequenced input: PBMCs. CDR3 in DNA: TGCGCCAGCAGCATCGGGACAGGGGATGAAAAACTGTTTTTT. It specifies CASSIGTGDEKLFF.